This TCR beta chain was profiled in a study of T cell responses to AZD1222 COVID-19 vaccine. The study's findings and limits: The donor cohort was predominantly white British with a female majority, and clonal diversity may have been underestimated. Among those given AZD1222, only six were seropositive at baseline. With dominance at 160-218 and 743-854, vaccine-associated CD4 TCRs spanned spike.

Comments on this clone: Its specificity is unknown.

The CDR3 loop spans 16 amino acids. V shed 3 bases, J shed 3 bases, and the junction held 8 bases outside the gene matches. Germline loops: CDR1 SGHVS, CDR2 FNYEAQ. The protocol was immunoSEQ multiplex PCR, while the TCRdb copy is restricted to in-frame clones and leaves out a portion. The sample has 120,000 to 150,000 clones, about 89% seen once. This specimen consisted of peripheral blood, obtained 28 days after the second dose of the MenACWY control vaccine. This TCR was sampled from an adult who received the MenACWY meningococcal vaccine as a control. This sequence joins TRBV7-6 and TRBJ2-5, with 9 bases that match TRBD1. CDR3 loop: CASSFPWDRVKETQYF. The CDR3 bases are TGTGCCAGCAGCTTTCCCTGGGACAGGGTGAAAGAGACCCAGTACTTC. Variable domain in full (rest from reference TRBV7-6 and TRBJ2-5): GAGVSQSPRYKVTKRGQDVALRCDPISGHVSLYWYRQALGQGPEFLTYFNYEAQQDKSGLPNDRFSAERPEGSISTLTIQRTEQRDSAMYRCASSFPWDRVKETQYFGPGTRLLVL.